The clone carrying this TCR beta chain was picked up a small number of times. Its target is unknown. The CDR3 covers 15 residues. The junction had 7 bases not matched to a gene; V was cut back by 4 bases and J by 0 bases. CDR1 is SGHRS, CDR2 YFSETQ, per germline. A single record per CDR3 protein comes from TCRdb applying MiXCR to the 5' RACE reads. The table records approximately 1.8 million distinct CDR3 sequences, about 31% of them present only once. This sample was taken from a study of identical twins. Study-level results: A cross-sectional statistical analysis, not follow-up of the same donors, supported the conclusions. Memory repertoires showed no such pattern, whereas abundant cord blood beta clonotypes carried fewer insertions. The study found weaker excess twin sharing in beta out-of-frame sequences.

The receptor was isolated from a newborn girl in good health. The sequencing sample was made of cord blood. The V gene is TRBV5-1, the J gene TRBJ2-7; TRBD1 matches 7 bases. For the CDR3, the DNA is TGCGCCAGCAGCCGGAACCGGGACAGCTCCTACGAGCAGTACTTC. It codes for CASSRNRDSSYEQYF.